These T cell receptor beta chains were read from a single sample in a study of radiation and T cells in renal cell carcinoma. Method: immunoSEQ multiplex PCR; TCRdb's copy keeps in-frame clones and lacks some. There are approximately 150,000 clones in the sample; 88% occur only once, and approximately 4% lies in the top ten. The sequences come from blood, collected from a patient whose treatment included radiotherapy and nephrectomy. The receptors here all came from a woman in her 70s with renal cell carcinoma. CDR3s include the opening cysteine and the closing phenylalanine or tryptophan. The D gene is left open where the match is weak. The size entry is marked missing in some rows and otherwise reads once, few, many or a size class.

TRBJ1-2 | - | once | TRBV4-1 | CASSQVGGNYGYTF | TGCGCCAGCAGCCAAGTGGGCGGCAACTATGGCTACACCTTC
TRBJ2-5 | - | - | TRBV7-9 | CASTPRSDGHQETQYF | TGTGCCAGCACCCCCCGTTCGGACGGCCACCAAGAGACCCAGTACTTC
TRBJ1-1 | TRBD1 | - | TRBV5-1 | CASSSGQGYTEAFF | TGCGCCAGCAGCAGTGGACAGGGGTACACTGAAGCTTTCTTT
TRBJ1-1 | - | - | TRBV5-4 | CASTQSYGMNTEAFF | TGTGCCAGCACCCAGTCGTATGGCATGAACACTGAAGCTTTCTTT
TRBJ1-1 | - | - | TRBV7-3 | CASSLQGNTEAFF | TGTGCCAGCAGCTTACAAGGCAACACTGAAGCTTTCTTT
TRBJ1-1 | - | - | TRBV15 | CATSGTTGMNTEAFF | TGTGCCACCAGCGGAACGACAGGAATGAACACTGAAGCTTTCTTT
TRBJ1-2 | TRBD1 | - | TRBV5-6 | CASSLEIRQGRTYGYTF | TGTGCCAGCAGCTTGGAGATCCGACAGGGGAGGACCTATGGCTACACCTTC
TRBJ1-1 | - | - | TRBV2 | CASSERPQTEAFF | TGTGCCAGCAGTGAACGGCCCCAGACTGAAGCTTTCTTT
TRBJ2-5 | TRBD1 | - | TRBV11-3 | CASRAWTGGETQYF | TGTGCCAGCAGGGCATGGACAGGGGGAGAGACCCAGTACTTC
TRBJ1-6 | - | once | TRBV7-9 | CASSLDPPGLPLHF | TGTGCCAGCAGCTTAGACCCGCCGGGATTACCCCTCCACTTT
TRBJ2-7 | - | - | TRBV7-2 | CASSLAGLVYEQYF | TGTGCCAGCAGCTTGGCAGGGCTCGTTTACGAGCAGTACTTC
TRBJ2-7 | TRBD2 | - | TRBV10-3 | CAISPAGTSVNEQYF | TGTGCCATCAGCCCTGCCGGGACTAGCGTAAACGAGCAGTACTTC
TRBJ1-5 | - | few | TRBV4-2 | CASSQDNQPQHF | TGTGCCAGCAGCCAAGACAATCAGCCCCAGCATTTT
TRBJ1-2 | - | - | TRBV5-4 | CASSLTGSYGYTF | TGTGCCAGCAGCTTGACAGGGAGCTATGGCTACACCTTC
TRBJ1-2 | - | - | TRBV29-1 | CSSSEGVYGYTF | TGCAGCTCTTCAGAGGGCGTATATGGCTACACCTTC
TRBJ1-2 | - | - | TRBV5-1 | CASSLAQGGISGYTF | TGCGCCAGCAGCTTGGCACAGGGAGGAATATCTGGCTACACCTTC
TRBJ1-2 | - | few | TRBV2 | CASSALLGAYGYTF | TGTGCCAGCAGTGCTCTCTTGGGCGCCTATGGCTACACCTTC
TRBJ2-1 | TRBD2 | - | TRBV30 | CAWSPITTRGTRGDEQFF | TGTGCCTGGAGTCCGATCACCACCCGCGGGACTAGAGGGGATGAGCAGTTCTTC
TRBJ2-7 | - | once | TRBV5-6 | CASSLRGIEQYF | TGTGCCAGCAGCTTGAGAGGTATCGAGCAGTACTTC
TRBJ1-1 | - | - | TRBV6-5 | CASRGRRTANTEAFF | TGTGCCAGCAGGGGGCGAAGGACAGCGAACACTGAAGCTTTCTTT
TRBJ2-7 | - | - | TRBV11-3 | CASSLPAIHEQYF | TGTGCCAGCAGCTTACCGGCCATCCACGAGCAGTACTTC
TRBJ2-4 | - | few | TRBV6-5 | CAINDRWGNIQYF | TGTGCCATAAACGACAGGTGGGGAAACATTCAGTACTTC
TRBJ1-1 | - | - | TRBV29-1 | CSVERMAGRNTEAFF | TGCAGCGTTGAAAGAATGGCAGGGAGGAACACTGAAGCTTTCTTT
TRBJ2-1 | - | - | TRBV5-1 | CASSLAVGGSYNEQFF | TGCGCCAGCAGCTTGGCCGTAGGGGGCTCCTACAATGAGCAGTTCTTC
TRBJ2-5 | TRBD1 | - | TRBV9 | CASSVVTGQGAETQYF | TGTGCCAGCAGCGTAGTGACGGGACAGGGGGCGGAGACCCAGTACTTC
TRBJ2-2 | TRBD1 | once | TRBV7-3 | CASSGTGGNGGELFF | TGTGCCAGCAGCGGGACAGGGGGAAACGGCGGGGAGCTGTTTTTT
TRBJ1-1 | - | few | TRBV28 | CASSLETGKAFF | TGTGCCAGCAGTTTAGAGACAGGTAAAGCTTTCTTT
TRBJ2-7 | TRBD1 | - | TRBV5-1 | CASSLDRGRSEQYF | TGCGCCAGCAGCCTTGACAGGGGACGGTCCGAGCAGTACTTC
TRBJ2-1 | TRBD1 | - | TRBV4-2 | CASSQDARGHGEQFF | TGTGCCAGCAGCCAAGACGCCAGGGGGCATGGTGAGCAGTTCTTC
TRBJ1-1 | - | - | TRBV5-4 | CASSLVPNTEAFF | TGTGCCAGCAGCTTGGTTCCGAACACTGAAGCTTTCTTT
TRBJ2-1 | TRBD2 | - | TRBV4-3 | CASSKGAAGLSYNEQFF | TGCGCCAGCAGCAAAGGTGCAGCGGGGTTATCCTACAATGAGCAGTTCTTC
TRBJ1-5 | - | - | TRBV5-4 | CASSLARQRDQPQHF | TGTGCCAGCAGCTTGGCCCGACAGAGGGATCAGCCCCAGCATTTT
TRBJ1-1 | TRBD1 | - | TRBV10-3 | CAISEATGLKAFF | TGTGCCATCAGTGAGGCGACAGGGCTGAAAGCTTTCTTT
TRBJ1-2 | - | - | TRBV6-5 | CASSYSIGTTYGYTF | TGTGCCAGCAGTTACTCGATCGGGACGACCTATGGCTACACCTTC
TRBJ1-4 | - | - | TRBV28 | CASSGGGEKLFF | TGTGCCAGCAGTGGGGGCGGTGAAAAACTGTTTTTT
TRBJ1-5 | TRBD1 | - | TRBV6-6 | CASSRYRGSNQPQHF | TGTGCCAGCAGTCGGTACAGGGGCTCCAATCAGCCCCAGCATTTT
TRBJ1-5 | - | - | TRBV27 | CASSSTGYQPQHF | TGTGCCAGCAGTTCCACAGGGTATCAGCCCCAGCATTTT
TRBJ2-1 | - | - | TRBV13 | CASSVTGPILNEQFF | TGTGCCAGCAGCGTCACCGGGCCCATCCTGAATGAGCAGTTCTTC
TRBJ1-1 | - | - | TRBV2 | CATNLNTEAFF | TGTGCCACCAATCTGAACACTGAAGCTTTCTTT
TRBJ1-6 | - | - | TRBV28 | CAVKGPTGPNSPLHF | TGTGCCGTAAAGGGCCCGACAGGTCCCAATTCACCCCTCCACTTT
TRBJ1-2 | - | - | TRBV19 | CASSIRPTAGGYTF | TGTGCCAGTAGTATCCGGCCCACCGCGGGTGGCTACACCTTC
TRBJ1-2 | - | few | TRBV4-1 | CASSLAESLTHGYTF | TGCGCCAGCAGCCTCGCTGAAAGCCTCACCCATGGCTACACCTTC